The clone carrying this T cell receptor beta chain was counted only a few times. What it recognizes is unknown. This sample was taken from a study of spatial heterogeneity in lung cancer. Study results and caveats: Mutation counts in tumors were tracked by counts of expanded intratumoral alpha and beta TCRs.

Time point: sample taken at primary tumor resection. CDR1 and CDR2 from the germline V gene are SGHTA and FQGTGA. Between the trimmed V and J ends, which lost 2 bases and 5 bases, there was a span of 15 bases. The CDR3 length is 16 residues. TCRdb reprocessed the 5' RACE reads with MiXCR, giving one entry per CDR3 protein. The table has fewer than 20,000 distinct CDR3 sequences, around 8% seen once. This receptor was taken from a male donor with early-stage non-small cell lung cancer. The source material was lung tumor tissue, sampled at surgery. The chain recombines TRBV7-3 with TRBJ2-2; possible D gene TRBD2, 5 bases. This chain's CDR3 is CASSLGRTGSTGELFF. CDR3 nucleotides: TGTGCCAGCAGCTTAGGGCGGACGGGAAGTACCGGGGAGCTGTTTTTT.